This TCR beta chain emerged from a study of CD8 T cells in ankylosing spondylitis. The V end was cut by 4 bases, the J end by 0 bases, with 8 bases between. The CDR3 has 14 amino acids. Germline V gene data show CDR1 as SGHRS and CDR2 as YFSETQ. This clonotype was counted ten times or more. Its specificity is unknown. Study findings and constraints: Roughly eight highly homologous variants formed a TCR beta motif that appeared characteristic of ankylosing spondylitis blood. From matched ankylosing spondylitis synovial fluid, disease-linked clones were reportedly recovered at significantly enriched levels.

Using quantitative 5'-RACE with molecular barcodes, the authors made TCR beta libraries. A single record per CDR3 protein comes from TCRdb applying MiXCR to the 5' RACE reads. The sample carries 85,000 to 100,000 distinct CDR3 sequences, around 9.4% recorded once. This receptor was identified in a male donor with ankylosing spondylitis or in good health (not recorded which). The sequenced material came from blood, either unsorted or a sorted T cell fraction (not recorded which). This chain uses TRBV5-1 with TRBJ1-3, with a weak D call TRBD1 (5 bases). This CDR3 reads CASSPRDSGNTIYF. The CDR3 bases are TGCGCCAGCAGCCCCAGGGACTCTGGAAACACCATATATTTT.